What follows is one T cell receptor beta chain and its context. This sample was taken from a study of shared clonotypes between healthy human individuals. Study-level information: Aged between 18 and 49, the donors were a couple of women and a few men.

Repertoires were generated with immunoSEQ multiplex PCR, while TCRdb's copy carries only in-frame clones and drops some. The table includes around 1,000,000 clones, 70% to 80% detected once. The V segment lost 5 bases and the J segment 2 bases; nucleotides outside the gene matches: 0. The CDR3 is 13 amino acids. Germline assignment: CDR1 KGHSH and CDR2 LQKENI. The chain has TRBV18 and TRBJ2-1; TRBD2 matches 7 bases. Sequenced material: memory CD4+ T cells from PBMCs. Subset here: CD45RA-negative fraction. The TCR was taken from a young man in good health. Some clones in this sample may be carry-over from other donors' samples. CDR3 coding DNA: TGTGCCAGCTCAGGGGGGGCCTACAATGAGCAGTTCTTC. This encodes CASSGGAYNEQFF.